The rows below give T cell receptor beta chains drawn from one sample of a study of T cell responses to AZD1222 COVID-19 vaccine. The table came from immunoSEQ multiplex PCR; TCRdb's copy has only in-frame clones and leaves some out. The table has fewer than 150,000 clones, 88% seen once. The sample in question was peripheral blood, obtained on day 0 of AZD1222 vaccination. These receptors were collected from an adult in good health. Both conserved end residues are part of each CDR3. The D gene is left open where the match is weak. Clone sizes are given selectively: once, few, many, or a class where the clone is expanded.

TRBJ2-2 few TRBV11-2 TRBD1 TGTGCCAGCAGCTCATTCCGGGGGCAGGGGGCCACCGGGGAGCTGTTTTTT CASSSFRGQGATGELFF
TRBJ2-5 . TRBV5-4 TRBD2 TGTGCCAGCAGCTCGACCGGGACTAGTTTGGAGACCCAGTACTTC CASSSTGTSLETQYF
TRBJ1-4 . TRBV7-6 . TGTGCCAGCAGCTTAGCTGGGGCCGGGGTTAATGAAAAACTGTTTTTT CASSLAGAGVNEKLFF
TRBJ1-2 . TRBV29-1 TRBD1 TGCAGCGTTGAACACCGGGACAGGGGAAATGGCTACACCTTC CSVEHRDRGNGYTF
TRBJ2-7 . TRBV7-9 . TGTGCCAGCAGCCTAACGGGACGTACCTCCTACGAGCAGTACTTC CASSLTGRTSYEQYF
TRBJ2-7 few TRBV5-5 TRBD1 TGTGCCAGCAGCCCGACAGGGCTTAACGAGCAGTACTTC CASSPTGLNEQYF
TRBJ1-5 . TRBV10-1 . TGCGCCAGCAGTGGCGACTTAAATCAGCCCCAGCATTTT CASSGDLNQPQHF
TRBJ1-6 . TRBV9 . TGTGCCAGCAGCGTAGATCCTGCGCGCAATTCACCCCTCCACTTT CASSVDPARNSPLHF
TRBJ1-2 . TRBV19 . TGTGCCAGTAGGGAACAGGACTATGGCTACACCTTC CASREQDYGYTF
TRBJ2-2 . TRBV7-6 TRBD1 TGTGCCAGCAGCTCCCCCCGGGACAGGGTTACCGCCGGGGAGCTGTTTTTT CASSSPRDRVTAGELFF
TRBJ1-1 . TRBV6-5 . TGTGCCAGCAGTTACTCGCAGGGGTTGAGCACTGAAGCTTTCTTT CASSYSQGLSTEAFF
TRBJ2-1 . TRBV7-8 TRBD1 TGTGCCAGCAGCTTAACAGGGGACAATGAGCAGTTCTTC CASSLTGDNEQFF
TRBJ2-7 . TRBV30 TRBD1 TGTGCCTGGAGTGTAGGTCAGGGGGCGGGCGAGCAGTACTTC CAWSVGQGAGEQYF
TRBJ2-7 few TRBV24-1 TRBD2 TGTGCCACCAGCGACCGGTCGAGTAGCGGGACTTTCTTC CATSDRSSSGTFF
TRBJ1-2 . TRBV5-1 TRBD1 TGCGCCAGCAGCTTGGGCCAGGGGGAGAGCTACACCTTC CASSLGQGESYTF
TRBJ2-1 . TRBV29-1 TRBD2 TGCAGCGCTACGACTAGCGGGGGATATGAGCAGTTCTTC CSATTSGGYEQFF
TRBJ1-3 . TRBV5-6 . TGTGCCAGCAGCTTGGGTACACGCGGAAACACCATATATTTT CASSLGTRGNTIYF
TRBJ2-7 once TRBV10-3 . TGTGCCGCCAGCTCGGGATTACAGGGTGTCTACGAGCAGTACTTC CAASSGLQGVYEQYF
TRBJ2-7 . TRBV7-9 TRBD2 TGTGCCAGCAGGTCCGATAGCGGGAGGCGGCACGAGCAGTACTTC CASRSDSGRRHEQYF
TRBJ2-2 once TRBV5-5 . TGTGCCAGCAGCTTGGGGGGAGGACAGAACACCGGGGAGCTGTTTTTT CASSLGGGQNTGELFF
TRBJ1-3 . TRBV5-4 TRBD1 TGTGCCAGCAGTCCAGACAGGGGACCTGGAAACACCATATATTTT CASSPDRGPGNTIYF
TRBJ2-1 . TRBV19 TRBD1 TGTGCCAGTAGTATTGGGGACAGCCCCTACAATGAGCAGTTCTTC CASSIGDSPYNEQFF
TRBJ2-5 . TRBV7-3 TRBD2 TGTGCCAGCAGCCGCGGGGGAGCGGGGGATGAGACCCAGTACTTC CASSRGGAGDETQYF
TRBJ1-2 once TRBV5-1 TRBD1 TGCGCCAGCAGCGCCGGGACAGGGGCTGGGGGCTACACCTTC CASSAGTGAGGYTF
TRBJ1-2 . TRBV5-1 . TGCGCCAGCAGCTTGGAACAGTCCTATGGCTACACCTTC CASSLEQSYGYTF
TRBJ2-7 . TRBV27 . TGTGCCAGCAGTTTAGATGAACAACCTCTCTACGAGCAGTACTTC CASSLDEQPLYEQYF